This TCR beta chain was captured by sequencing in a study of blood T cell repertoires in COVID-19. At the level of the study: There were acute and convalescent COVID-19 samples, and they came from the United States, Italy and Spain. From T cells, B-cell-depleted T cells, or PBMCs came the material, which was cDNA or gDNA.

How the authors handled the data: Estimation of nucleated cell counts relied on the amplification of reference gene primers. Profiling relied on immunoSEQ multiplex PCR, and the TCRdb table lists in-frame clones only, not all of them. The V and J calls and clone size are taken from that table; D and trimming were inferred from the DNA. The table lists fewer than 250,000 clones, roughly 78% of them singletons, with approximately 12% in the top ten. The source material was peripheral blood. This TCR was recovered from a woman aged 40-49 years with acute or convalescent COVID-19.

The CDR3 spells CASRSWGLGNQPQHF. As DNA, the CDR3 is TGTGCCAGCAGGAGTTGGGGGCTCGGCAATCAGCCCCAGCATTTT. The chain has TRBV2 and TRBJ1-5; weak D call: TRBD1 (6 bases). In germline, CDR1 is SNHLY, CDR2 FYNNEI. This CDR3 is 15 amino acids long. Trimming removed 6 bases from V and 2 bases from J, with 14 bases in between.